The source of this TCR beta chain is a study of shared clonotypes between healthy human individuals (dated by TCRdb to between 2020 and 2021). Concerning the study at large: Two women and three men aged 18 to 49 years were included in the cohort. Per donor, three plates each were used for CD4 naive and CD4 memory, two for CD8 naive, and one for CD8 memory. The study deeply sequenced blood TCR repertoires of five healthy adults to estimate repertoire size and the extent of clonotype sharing between individuals. Different laboratories and diverse techniques were used to prepare libraries and sequence TCR repertoires, to increase sequencing depth and limit assay-specific biases. Between about 0.94 and 8.9 billion PBMCs per donor were obtained by leukapheresis. Here is what the overall study found, with its caveats: Estimated clonotype richness was generally larger for naive than for memory subsets. Compared with non-shared clonotypes, clonotypes shared by all four sorted-subset donors had higher generation probabilities. Rarefaction of sorted-subset datasets indicated incomplete sequencing despite the large sequencing depth. Sampling was limited to blood, and TCR repertoires in tissue likely differ from TCR repertoires in blood. The small number of donors limited the genetic and exposure-history diversity represented. When a handful of donors were compared, the shared fraction of clonotypes was 5% to 6.5% for naive CD4, about 4% for naive CD8, 2.3% for memory CD4, and 0.35% to 0.4% for memory CD8. Based on pairwise subsampling, the degree of clonotype sharing among donors was expected to be affected by sequencing depth.

Using the deep immunoSEQ assay, multiplex PCR amplified TCR CDR3 regions from genomic DNA. Extracted genomic DNA from each cell subset was distributed evenly across all wells of several immunoSEQ 96-well plates, and each plate was treated as a replicate. For sorted subsets, each replicate PCR was loaded with approximately 200 ng genomic DNA, equivalent to 30,000 or so T cell genomes. Purified libraries were quantified with a Qubit 3.0 fluorometer, sized on a Bioanalyzer 2100, and re-quantified with the KAPA Library Quantification kit. A separate single-read 150-cycle Illumina NextSeq 550 flow cell was used to sequence each immunoSEQ 96-well plate. Per the source publication's procedure: Because only junctional sequences without quality scores were contained in the immunoSEQ output, filtering matching that applied to full-length reads could not be performed. Sequences were annotated with PyIR, a Python wrapper for IgBLAST v1.9, using IMGT germline references to assign V/J genes and CDR3. Reads with weak V/J assignments (E-value above 1e-6), missing CDR3, stop codons, out-of-frame junctions, or ambiguous translated residues were removed. V3J clonotypes were defined by identical inferred V gene, J gene, and CDR3 amino acid sequence. Percentage overlap between repertoires was calculated by dividing the number of shared unique clonotypes by the size of the smaller repertoire. Three approaches were used to assess repertoire richness: RTK rarefaction, the Chao1 estimator, and Recon v2.1 estimates of unobserved clonotypes. Generation probabilities for all TCRbeta clonotypes obtained by the gDNA method from four donors were computed using OLGA. The clones in this table, taken by TCRdb from immuneACCESS, are in-frame only. Not every clone is retained; where verified, under half of the shortfall comes from an unresolved V gene, and the cause of the rest is unknown. V and J calls and clone size are given by that table; D and trimming were obtained from the DNA. This sample comprises around 1.9 million clones, around 95% of them detected only once. Clones ranked in the top ten supply approximately 1.6% of the sample.

Trimming at the junction amounts to 4 bases on V and 1 base on J, and the germline ends lie 18 bases apart. The CDR3 measures 16 amino acids from cysteine to phenylalanine. The CDR3 DNA has 48 bases and is translated from base 1. Based on the germline V gene, the CDR1 and CDR2 sequences are SGDLS and YYNGEE. Concerning this clone: Its antigen remains unidentified. One base away there is no much larger clone; base qualities are not given.

CD8 naive samples consisted of CD45RO-negative cells that were positively selected for CCR7, yielding a CD45RA+CCR7+ population without TemRA cells. The donors were healthy, HIV-negative adults who had no recently reported acute infections or vaccinations. Every donor was a Caucasian adult living in Nashville, Tennessee, USA. Blood was obtained by leukapheresis, after which PBMCs were separated by Ficoll-Histopaque density gradient centrifugation and cryopreserved in liquid nitrogen vapor phase. Analytical flow cytometry was used to check the purity and quantity of every magnetically sorted T cell population. From each sorted fraction, genomic DNA was isolated and quantified by UV absorbance on a Nanodrop 2000c.

The chain links TRBV9 with TRBJ2-7, with the D gene call left open. The sample was naive CD8+ T cells from PBMCs. What this sample's cell subset or site label stands for: CD45RA+CCR7+. This TCR came from a man between 18 and 35 years old in good health. Some clones in this sample may be carry-over from other donors' samples. The CDR3 protein is CASSPWSEAFSYEQYF. The nucleotide sequence is TGTGCCAGCAGCCCCTGGTCCGAGGCGTTTTCCTACGAGCAGTACTTC.